This note documents a single TCR beta chain sequence. Antigen unknown. This sample was taken from a study of T cells expressing NK-cell markers. CDR1 is LNHNV and CDR2 is YYDKDF in the germline V gene (reference sequence). This CDR3 spans 14 amino acids. TCRdb reprocessed the 5' RACE reads and keeps a single row for each CDR3 protein, giving no DNA. This sample's clone table lists some 340,000 distinct CDR3 sequences. Findings and caveats of the study: Dominant NKG2C+ clonotypes were found to form about 1.0-8% of CD8+ T cells in over 5 donors.

The sample was blood T cells: a sorted CD56 or NKG2C T cell subset, CD4+ or CD8+ T cells, or bulk PBMC T cells (not recorded which). This sequence joins TRBV15 and TRBJ2-7; lacking DNA, the TRBD2 call made by TCRdb goes unchecked. This clonotype was obtained from a man aged 18-70 years in good health. The CDR3 here is CATSPGRDSYEQYF.